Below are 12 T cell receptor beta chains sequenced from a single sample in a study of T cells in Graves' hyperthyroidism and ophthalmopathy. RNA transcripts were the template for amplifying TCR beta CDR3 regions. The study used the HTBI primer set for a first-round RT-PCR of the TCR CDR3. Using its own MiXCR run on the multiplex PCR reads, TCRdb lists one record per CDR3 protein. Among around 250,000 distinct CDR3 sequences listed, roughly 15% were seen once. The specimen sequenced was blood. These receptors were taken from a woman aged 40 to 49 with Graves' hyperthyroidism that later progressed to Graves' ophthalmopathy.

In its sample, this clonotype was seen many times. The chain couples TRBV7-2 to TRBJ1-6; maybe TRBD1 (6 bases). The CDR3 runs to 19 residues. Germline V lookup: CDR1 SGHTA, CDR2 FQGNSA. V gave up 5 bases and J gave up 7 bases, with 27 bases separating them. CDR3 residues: CASSRGITYDRRGNSPLHF. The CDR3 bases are TGTGCCAGCAGCCGCGGAATAACATACGACAGGAGAGGAAATTCACCCCTCCACTTT.

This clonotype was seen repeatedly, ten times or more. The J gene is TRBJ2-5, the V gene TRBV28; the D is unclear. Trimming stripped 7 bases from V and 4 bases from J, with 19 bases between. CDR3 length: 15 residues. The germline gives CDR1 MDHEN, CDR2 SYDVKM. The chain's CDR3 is CASTSAGSFPETQYF. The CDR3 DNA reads TGTGCCAGCACCTCGGCTGGTTCGTTCCCAGAGACCCAGTACTTC.

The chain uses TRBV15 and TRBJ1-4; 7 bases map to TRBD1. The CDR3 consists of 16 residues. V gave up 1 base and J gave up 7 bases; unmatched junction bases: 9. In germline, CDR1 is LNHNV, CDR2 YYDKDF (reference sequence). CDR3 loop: CATSRVNRGGSEKLFF. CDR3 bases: TGTGCCACCAGCAGAGTTAACAGGGGAGGAAGTGAAAAACTGTTTTTT. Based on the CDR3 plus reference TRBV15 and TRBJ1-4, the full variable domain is DAMVIQNPRYQVTQFGKPVTLSCSQTLNHNVMYWYQQKSSQAPKLLFHYYDKDFNNEADTPDNFQSRRPNTSFCFLDIRSPGLGDTAMYLCATSRVNRGGSEKLFFGSGTQLSVL.

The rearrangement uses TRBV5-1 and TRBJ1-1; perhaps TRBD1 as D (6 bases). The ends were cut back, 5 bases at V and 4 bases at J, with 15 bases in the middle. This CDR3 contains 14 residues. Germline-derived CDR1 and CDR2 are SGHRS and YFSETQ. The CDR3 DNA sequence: TGCGCCAGCAGAATGGGGGACAATCCCACTGAAGCTTTCTTT. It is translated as CASRMGDNPTEAFF.

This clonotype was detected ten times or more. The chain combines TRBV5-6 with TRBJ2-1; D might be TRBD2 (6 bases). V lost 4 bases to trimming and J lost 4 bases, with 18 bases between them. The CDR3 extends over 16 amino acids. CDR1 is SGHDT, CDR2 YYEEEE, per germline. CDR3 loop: CASSPLGGRIYNEQFF. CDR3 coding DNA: TGTGCCAGCAGCCCGCTAGGAGGGAGGATATACAATGAGCAGTTCTTC.

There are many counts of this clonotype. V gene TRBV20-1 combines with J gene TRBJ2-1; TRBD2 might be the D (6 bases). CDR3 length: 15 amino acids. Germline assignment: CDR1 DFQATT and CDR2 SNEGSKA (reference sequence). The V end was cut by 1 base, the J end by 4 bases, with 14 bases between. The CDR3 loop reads CSARVIAEPYNEQFF. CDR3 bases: TGCAGTGCTAGAGTAATAGCGGAGCCTTACAATGAGCAGTTCTTC.

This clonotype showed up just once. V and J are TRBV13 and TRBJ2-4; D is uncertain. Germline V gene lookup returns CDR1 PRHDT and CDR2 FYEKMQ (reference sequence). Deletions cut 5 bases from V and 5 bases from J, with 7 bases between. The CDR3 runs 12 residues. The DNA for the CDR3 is TGTGCCAGCAGCCCGATCGAAAACATTCAGTACTTC. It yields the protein CASSPIENIQYF.

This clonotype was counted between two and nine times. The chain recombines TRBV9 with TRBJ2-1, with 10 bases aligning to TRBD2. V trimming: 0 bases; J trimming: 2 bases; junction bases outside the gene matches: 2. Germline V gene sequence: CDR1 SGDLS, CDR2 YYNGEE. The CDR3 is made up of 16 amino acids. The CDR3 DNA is TGTGCCAGCAGCGTAGCTAGCGGGAGCCCCTACAATGAGCAGTTCTTC. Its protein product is CASSVASGSPYNEQFF.

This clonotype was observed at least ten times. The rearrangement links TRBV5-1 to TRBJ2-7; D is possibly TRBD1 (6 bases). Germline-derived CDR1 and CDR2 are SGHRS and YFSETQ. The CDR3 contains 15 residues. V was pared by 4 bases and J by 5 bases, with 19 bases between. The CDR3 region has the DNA TGCGCCAGCAGCATAGATAACAGGGATAACGACGAGCAGTACTTC. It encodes CASSIDNRDNDEQYF.

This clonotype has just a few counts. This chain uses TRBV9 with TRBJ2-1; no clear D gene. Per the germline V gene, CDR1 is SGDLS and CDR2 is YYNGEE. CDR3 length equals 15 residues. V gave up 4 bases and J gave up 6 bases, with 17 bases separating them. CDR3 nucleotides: TGTGCCAGCAGCTCCGAAGGGTCCGTTACCAATGAGCAGTTCTTC. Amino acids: CASSSEGSVTNEQFF.

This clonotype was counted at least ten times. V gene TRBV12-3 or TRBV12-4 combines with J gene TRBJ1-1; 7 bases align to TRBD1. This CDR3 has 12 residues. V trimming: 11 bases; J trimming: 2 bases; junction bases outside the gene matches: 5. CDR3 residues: CAVDRDNTEAFF. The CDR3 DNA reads TGTGCCGTCGACAGGGATAACACTGAAGCTTTCTTT.

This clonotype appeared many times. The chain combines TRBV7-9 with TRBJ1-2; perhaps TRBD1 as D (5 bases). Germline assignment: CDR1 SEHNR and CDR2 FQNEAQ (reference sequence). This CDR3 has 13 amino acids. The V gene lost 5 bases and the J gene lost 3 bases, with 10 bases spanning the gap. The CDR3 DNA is TGTGCCAGCAGCCAGGGACGGGACTATGGCTACACCTTC. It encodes CASSQGRDYGYTF.